This is a list of T cell receptor beta chains from one sample in a study of T cells after yellow fever vaccination. TCRdb reanalysed the 5' RACE reads using MiXCR and keeps one entry per CDR3 protein. This sample carries 320,000 or so distinct CDR3 sequences, around 8.1% of them seen once, and the ten largest clones take roughly a sixth. Sequencing was performed on PBMCs, taken roughly seven weeks after the first yellow fever vaccination. The receptors stem from a young man who received the YFV17D yellow fever vaccine. Both conserved end residues are part of each CDR3. A D gene is named only where the DNA matches it firmly. Size tells how often a clone was seen (once, few, many) or the class of an expanded clone, and some rows leave it out.

V	J	D	size	DNA	CDR3
TRBV7-2	TRBJ1-1	.	.	TGTGCCAGCACTACGGGTACTGAAGCTTTCTTT	CASTTGTEAFF
TRBV7-2	TRBJ2-3	.	few	TGTGCCAGCAGAAGACCGACCGAAACAGATACGCAGTATTTT	CASRRPTETDTQYF
TRBV6-1	TRBJ2-7	.	.	TGTGCCACCGGAGACAGACCAAACTCCTACGAGCAGTACTTC	CATGDRPNSYEQYF
TRBV7-2	TRBJ1-1	.	few	TGTGCCAGCACCCCAGGGTATCGGGGCAGCACTGAAGCTTTCTTT	CASTPGYRGSTEAFF
TRBV25-1	TRBJ1-5	TRBD1	.	TGTGCCAGCAGTGGACAGGGGAATAGCAATCAGCCCCAGCATTTT	CASSGQGNSNQPQHF
TRBV18	TRBJ1-3	.	.	TGTGCCAGCTCTACACAGGGCCTGCTGGGTGACACCATATATTTT	CASSTQGLLGDTIYF
TRBV10-3	TRBJ1-5	.	.	TGTGCCATCAGTGACTCCTATCAGCCCCAGCATTTT	CAISDSYQPQHF
TRBV18	TRBJ1-1	.	few	TGTGCCAGCTCCACCCAAGGGGAGAACACTGAAGCTTTCTTT	CASSTQGENTEAFF
TRBV20-1	TRBJ1-2	.	many	TGCAGTGCTAGAGATCCGACGGGGAGGTTTGGCTACACCTTC	CSARDPTGRFGYTF
TRBV7-2	TRBJ2-1	TRBD2	.	TGTGCCAGCAGCTTTGACCTAGCGGGGGTTGAGCAGTTCTTC	CASSFDLAGVEQFF
TRBV12-3/TRBV12-4	TRBJ2-6	.	.	TGTGCCAGCAGTTTATTCAACCCCGGGGCCAACGTCCTGACTTTC	CASSLFNPGANVLTF
TRBV20-1	TRBJ1-3	.	few	TGCAGTGCTAGAGCCCCCCCAAGCTCTGGAAACACCATATATTTT	CSARAPPSSGNTIYF
TRBV14	TRBJ1-2	TRBD1	.	TGTGCCAGCAGCCTAATGGACAGGGGATATGGCTACACCTTC	CASSLMDRGYGYTF
TRBV6-5	TRBJ2-5	.	.	TGTGCCAGCAGTTACCGTCGGGGGAGCCACCAAGAGACCCAGTACTTC	CASSYRRGSHQETQYF
TRBV28	TRBJ2-1	.	many	TGTGCCAGCAGTTTGCTGGACACGAACTACAATGAGCAGTTCTTC	CASSLLDTNYNEQFF
TRBV4-3	TRBJ1-1	.	few	TGCGCCAGCAGCCAGGGTCCGGGGACTGAAGCTTTCTTT	CASSQGPGTEAFF
TRBV5-1	TRBJ2-2	TRBD2	few	TGCGCCAGCAGCCTTGGGACTAGCGGGGGTGTGCTCACCGGGGAGCTGTTTTTT	CASSLGTSGGVLTGELFF
TRBV20-1	TRBJ1-6	.	.	TGCAGTGCTAGACCTAACCGGGTCTCGGGGAATTCACCCCTCCACTTT	CSARPNRVSGNSPLHF
TRBV4-1	TRBJ2-1	TRBD2	.	TGCGCCAGCAGCCAAGCCCCGGGACTAGTCAGTGAGCAGTTCTTC	CASSQAPGLVSEQFF
TRBV6-5	TRBJ2-5	TRBD2	many	TGTGCCAGCAGTTATAGCGGGTCGGGGGAGACCCAGTACTTC	CASSYSGSGETQYF
TRBV18	TRBJ1-5	.	.	TGTGCCAGCTCACCGGGACCCAGGTCATCAGCGGCCCAGCATTTT	CASSPGPRSSAAQHF
TRBV18	TRBJ2-6	.	.	TGTGCCAGCTCACCGCGTGGGGGGACCGGGGCCAACGTCCTGACTTTC	CASSPRGGTGANVLTF
TRBV6-1	TRBJ2-5	TRBD1	.	TGTGCCAGCAGTAAACAGGGGGCTTTTGAGACCCAGTACTTC	CASSKQGAFETQYF
TRBV5-1	TRBJ1-1	.	few	TGCGCCAGCAGCCCCGGGTGGGGCATGAACACTGAAGCTTTCTTT	CASSPGWGMNTEAFF
TRBV25-1	TRBJ1-3	.	once	TGTGCCAGCAGTGAAGATATAATTGGAAACACCATATATTTT	CASSEDIIGNTIYF
TRBV6-6	TRBJ2-1	.	.	TGTGCCAGCAGTTACTGGCAGGGGCAGTTCTTC	CASSYWQGQFF
TRBV6-1	TRBJ1-2	.	few	TGTGCCTCGAGCCTATCGTTGGGTAACTATGGCTACACCTTC	CASSLSLGNYGYTF
TRBV12-3/TRBV12-4	TRBJ1-4	.	.	TGTGCCAGCAGTCCCCGGACGGGTGCAACTAATGAAAAACTGTTTTTT	CASSPRTGATNEKLFF
TRBV5-1	TRBJ2-5	.	many	TGCGCCAGCAGCCCGCGACAGCAAAGGGTGACCCAGTACTTC	CASSPRQQRVTQYF
TRBV5-1	TRBJ2-5	.	.	TGCGCCAGCAGCTTGGACGCGGACCACGGGGGTAGCCGCCCCACCCAAGAGACCCAGTACTTC	CASSLDADHGGSRPTQETQYF
TRBV6-2/TRBV6-3	TRBJ2-1	TRBD2	.	TGTGCCAGCAGTTACTCGGGCGGGGGGGCATTTTTC	CASSYSGGGAFF
TRBV9	TRBJ2-2	.	.	TGTGCCAGCAGCGTAGAAGCTCCGGGGACCATGTACGCAGAGCTGTTTTTT	CASSVEAPGTMYAELFF
TRBV12-3/TRBV12-4	TRBJ2-1	TRBD2	few	TGTGCCAGCAGCCATAGGACTAGCGGTGGGGATGAGCAGTTCTTC	CASSHRTSGGDEQFF
TRBV7-3	TRBJ2-1	.	few	TGTGCCAGCAGCCAGCAAGCTGTATCCTACAATGAGCAGTTCTTC	CASSQQAVSYNEQFF
TRBV4-3	TRBJ1-1	.	.	TGCGCCAGCAGCCAAGAAATACAGGGAGGGACTGAAGCTTTCTTT	CASSQEIQGGTEAFF
TRBV20-1	TRBJ2-5	TRBD1	few	TGCAGTGCCAGACCGACAGGGGTGGGGGAGACCCAGTACTTC	CSARPTGVGETQYF
TRBV27	TRBJ1-6	TRBD1	few	TGTGCCAGCAGTTTCCAGGGGGGATCCCTCCACTTT	CASSFQGGSLHF
TRBV20-1	TRBJ2-5	.	few	TGCAGTGCTAGGAGACGAGTCCAAGAGACCCAGTACTTC	CSARRRVQETQYF
TRBV6-2/TRBV6-3	TRBJ2-1	.	.	TGTGCCAGCAGCGGGGGACCTGGACTATTCCCGTACAATGAGCAGTTCTTC	CASSGGPGLFPYNEQFF
TRBV6-5	TRBJ2-5	.	.	TGTGCCAGCAGTTATACGGGGGGCTGGCAAGAGACCCAGTACTTC	CASSYTGGWQETQYF
TRBV5-1	TRBJ2-5	TRBD1	.	TGCGCCAGCAGCATAGGGGGCGCGGGAGAGACCCAGTACTTC	CASSIGGAGETQYF
TRBV11-2	TRBJ2-1	.	.	TGTGCCAGCAGCCCACTACAAACTAGGGGGGTTGAGAATGAGCAGTTCTTC	CASSPLQTRGVENEQFF
TRBV24-1	TRBJ2-2	.	.	TGTGCCACCGGGGATCCGAACACCGGGGAGCTGTTTTTT	CATGDPNTGELFF
TRBV11-2	TRBJ1-3	TRBD1	many	TGTGCCAGCAGCTTACAGTGGACAGGGATTGGAAACACCATATATTTT	CASSLQWTGIGNTIYF
TRBV7-2	TRBJ2-1	TRBD2	many	TGTGCCAGCCGATTGCTCAGCGGGGGGCAGGATGAGCAGTTCTTC	CASRLLSGGQDEQFF
TRBV18	TRBJ2-3	.	few	TGTGCCAGCTCACCACTCGAGGGGGGAAATACAGATACGCAGTATTTT	CASSPLEGGNTDTQYF